The rows below give T cell receptor beta chains drawn from one sample of a study of T cell responses to AZD1222 COVID-19 vaccine. TCRdb keeps only in-frame clones here, not all; method: immunoSEQ multiplex PCR. The table lists 100,000 to 150,000 clones, roughly 91% of them singletons. Specimen: peripheral blood, collected 28 days after the second AZD1222 dose. All receptors come from an adult who received the AZD1222 COVID-19 vaccine. Both conserved end residues are part of each CDR3. A D gene is named only where the DNA matches it firmly. Expanded clones are given a class, and other clones once, few, many or no size at all.

>.|TRBV5-4|TRBJ2-3|.
TGTGCCAGCAGACCCACTAGGGCCCTCGGGACAGATACGCAGTATTTT
CASRPTRALGTDTQYF
>once|TRBV18|TRBJ1-3|.
TGTGCCAGCTCAGAGAACAGCGGAAACACCATATATTTT
CASSENSGNTIYF
>.|TRBV4-1|TRBJ1-1|.
TGCGCCAGCAGTCAAGATTCCTGGACTGAAGCTTTCTTT
CASSQDSWTEAFF
>.|TRBV9|TRBJ1-1|TRBD1
TGTGCCAGCAGCGTAGTACAGGGGGCTGAAGCTTTCTTT
CASSVVQGAEAFF
>.|TRBV3-1/TRBV3-2|TRBJ1-3|.
TGTGCCAGCAGCCCCAGACTGGCAGGGACTGGAAACACCATATATTTT
CASSPRLAGTGNTIYF
>.|TRBV28|TRBJ1-1|.
TGTGCCAGCGCTCAAATCATGAACACTGAAGCTTTCTTT
CASAQIMNTEAFF
>.|TRBV18|TRBJ1-1|TRBD1
TGTGCCAGCGTCACGACAGGGGCCTTGAACACTGAAGCTTTCTTT
CASVTTGALNTEAFF
>.|TRBV6-6|TRBJ1-1|.
TGTGCCAGCAGACAGGGTGCAGGGACTGAAGCTTTCTTT
CASRQGAGTEAFF
>.|TRBV5-1|TRBJ2-3|TRBD2
TGCGCCAGCAGCTTAGCGGGAGGCTTTAGCACAGATACGCAGTATTTT
CASSLAGGFSTDTQYF
>.|TRBV13|TRBJ2-5|.
TGTGCCAGCAGCTTAGACCGGGAAGAGACCCAGTACTTC
CASSLDREETQYF
>.|TRBV12-3/TRBV12-4|TRBJ1-2|.
TGTGCCAGCAGTTTCGTAGGGGTGGGCTACACCTTC
CASSFVGVGYTF
>.|TRBV27|TRBJ2-5|TRBD2
TGTGCCAGCAGCAGCGGGAGGCGGGAGACCCAGTACTTC
CASSSGRRETQYF
>few|TRBV19|TRBJ2-5|.
TGTGCCAGTAGTATACAAGGAGGGGGCGAGACCCAGTACTTC
CASSIQGGGETQYF
>once|TRBV7-3|TRBJ2-5|TRBD1
TGTGCCAGCAGCTTAAACCCGGGACAGGGCGTCCAAGAGACCCAGTACTTC
CASSLNPGQGVQETQYF
>.|TRBV7-3|TRBJ2-1|TRBD2
TGTGCCAGCAGCCCAACCGGGCTCCGACTAGCGGGAGTAAGCAATGAGCAGTTCTTC
CASSPTGLRLAGVSNEQFF
>.|TRBV7-3|TRBJ2-2|.
TGTGCCAGCAGCTTATACTTCGGGGAGCTGTTTTTT
CASSLYFGELFF
>.|TRBV12-3/TRBV12-4|TRBJ1-1|.
TGTGCCAGCAGTTTGGGGGGAGGGACTGAAGCTTTCTTT
CASSLGGGTEAFF